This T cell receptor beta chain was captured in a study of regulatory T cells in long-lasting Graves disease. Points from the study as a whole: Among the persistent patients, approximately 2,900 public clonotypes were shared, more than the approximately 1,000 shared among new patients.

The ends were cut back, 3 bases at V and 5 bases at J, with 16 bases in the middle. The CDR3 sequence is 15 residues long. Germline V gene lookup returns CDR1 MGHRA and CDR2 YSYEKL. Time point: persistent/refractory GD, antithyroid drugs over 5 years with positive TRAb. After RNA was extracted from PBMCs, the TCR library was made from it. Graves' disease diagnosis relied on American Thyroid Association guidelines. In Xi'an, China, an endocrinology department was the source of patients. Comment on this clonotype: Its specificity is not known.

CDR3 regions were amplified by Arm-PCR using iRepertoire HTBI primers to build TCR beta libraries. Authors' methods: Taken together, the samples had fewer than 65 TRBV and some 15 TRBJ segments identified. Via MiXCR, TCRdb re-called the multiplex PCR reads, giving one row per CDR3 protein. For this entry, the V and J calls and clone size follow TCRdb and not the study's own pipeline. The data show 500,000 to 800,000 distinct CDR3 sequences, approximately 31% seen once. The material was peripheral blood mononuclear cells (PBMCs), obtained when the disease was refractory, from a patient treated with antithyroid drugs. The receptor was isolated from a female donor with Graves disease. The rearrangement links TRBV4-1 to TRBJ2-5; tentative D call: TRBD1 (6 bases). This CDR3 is CASSQVGHQVETQYF. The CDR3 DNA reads TGCGCCAGCAGCCAGGTGGGACACCAAGTTGAGACCCAGTACTTC.